Following are 9 T cell receptor beta chains from one sample sequenced in a study of T cells after yellow fever vaccination. TCRdb re-derived calls from the 5' RACE reads in MiXCR, one entry per CDR3 protein. The sample includes approximately 160,000 distinct CDR3 sequences, over 7% of them seen just once. The sample here was CD8+ T cells sorted from PBMCs, taken 45 days after the yellow fever booster vaccination. The receptors here all came from a man between 18 and 29 years old who received the YFV17D yellow fever vaccine.

The chain recombines TRBV7-2 with TRBJ1-1, with TRBD1 identical over 9 bases. This CDR3 is 14 amino acids long. V shed 10 bases and J 0 bases; nucleotides not matched to a gene: 6. Germline-derived CDR1 and CDR2 are SGHTA and FQGNSA. CDR3: CATTGQGMNTEAFF. The CDR3 DNA is TGTGCCACCACGGGACAGGGCATGAACACTGAAGCTTTCTTT.

A few counts support this clonotype. The chain couples TRBV7-9 to TRBJ2-2; a weak D match, TRBD2 (6 bases). Germline CDR1 and CDR2: SEHNR and FQNEAQ (reference sequence). Trimming stripped 5 bases from V and 5 bases from J, with 12 bases between. The CDR3 runs 14 residues. CDR3 in DNA: TGTGCCAGCAGCAATCTGGAGGGGACCGGGGAGCTGTTTTTT. Translating it yields CASSNLEGTGELFF. Full variable domain (rest looked up from reference TRBV7-9 and TRBJ2-2): DTGVSQNPRHKITKRGQNVTFRCDPISEHNRLYWYRQTLGQGPEFLTYFQNEAQLEKSRLLSDRFSAERPKGSFSTLEIQRTEQGDSAMYLCASSNLEGTGELFFGEGSRLTVL.

This clonotype was seen a few times. The chain is built from TRBV12-3 or TRBV12-4 and TRBJ1-5, with D possibly matching TRBD1 (5 bases). V was cut by 3 bases and J by 5 bases, with 17 bases left in between. CDR3 length: 16 amino acids. The CDR3 DNA sequence: TGTGCCAGCAGTTTGGTGGGACTTGGAATCGATCAGCCCCAGCATTTT. This translates into CASSLVGLGIDQPQHF.

About this clonotype itself: It may be a read error: a sequence one base away is much more abundant. The chain's CDR3 is CASSPERGGRDTQYF. The CDR3 region has the DNA TGCGCCAGCAGCCCTGAGCGGGGGGGCAGAGATACGCAGTATTTT. The V gene is TRBV4-3, the J gene TRBJ2-3; 10 bases map to TRBD2. Losses at the gene ends were 4 bases for V and 5 bases for J; bases not matched to a gene: 6. Germline V gene lookup returns CDR1 LGHNA and CDR2 YSLEER. This CDR3 is 15 amino acids long.

This chain uses TRBV6-1 with TRBJ1-1, with D unclear. The CDR3 runs to 11 residues. Germline CDR1 reads MNHNS; CDR2 reads SASEGT. V was clipped by 2 bases and J by 8 bases, with 6 bases between them. CDR3 in amino acids: CASSELVEAFF. CDR3 coding DNA: TGTGCCAGCAGTGAATTAGTAGAAGCTTTCTTT.

This clonotype has a handful of counts. The rearrangement links TRBV9 to TRBJ2-3; maybe TRBD2 (6 bases). The CDR3 consists of 16 residues. Trimming took 0 bases from V and 0 from J, leaving 11 bases between them. Germline CDR1 reads SGDLS; CDR2 reads YYNGEE. This CDR3 is CASSVDPSASTDTQYF. CDR3 in DNA: TGTGCCAGCAGCGTAGACCCTAGCGCCAGCACAGATACGCAGTATTTT.

This clonotype was detected ten times or more. The rearrangement uses TRBV9 and TRBJ2-4, with D possibly matching TRBD2 (6 bases). The germline V and J ends were trimmed by 4 bases and 0 bases, with 11 bases remaining between them. The CDR3 consists of 15 residues. The germline V gene encodes CDR1 SGDLS and CDR2 YYNGEE. The CDR3 loop is CASSSGGVAKNIQYF. CDR3 nucleotide sequence: TGTGCCAGCAGCTCCGGAGGGGTAGCCAAAAACATTCAGTACTTC.

The chain recombines TRBV9 with TRBJ1-2, with no clear D. V lost 3 bases and J lost 2, with 11 bases in between. The CDR3 spans 14 residues. The germline V gene has CDR1 SGDLS and CDR2 YYNGEE. The CDR3 nucleotides are TGTGCCAGCAGCGATGCCCCTCGGAACTATGGCTACACCTTC. Translated: CASSDAPRNYGYTF.

In nucleotides, the CDR3 is TGTGCCAGCAGCCAAGATCAGGGGAATCAGCCCCAGCATTTT. Translating gives CASSQDQGNQPQHF. J is TRBJ1-5 and V is TRBV4-2, with a possible D match to TRBD1 (6 bases). Germline CDR1 reads LGHNA; CDR2 reads YNFKEQ. Trimming pared 0 bases from V and 4 bases from J, leaving 7 bases between. The CDR3 has 14 amino acids.